A single sample is the source of the 26 T cell receptor beta chains below, sequenced in a study of T cell responses to AZD1222 COVID-19 vaccine. Clones were sequenced by immunoSEQ multiplex PCR, and TCRdb holds only the in-frame ones, with some missing. Among around 130,000 clones, roughly nine tenths were seen once, and the ten largest hold about 3%. The material sequenced was peripheral blood, taken on day 0 of AZD1222 vaccination. The receptor set was obtained from an adult in good health.

This clone showed up just once. V is TRBV3-1 (or the pseudogene TRBV3-2) and J is TRBJ1-1; maybe TRBD1 (5 bases). Germline loops: CDR1 LGHDT, CDR2 YNNKEL (reference sequence). The CDR3 runs to 14 residues. Trimming took off 1 base at V and 4 bases at J, with 10 bases between the two ends. Here the CDR3 DNA reads TGTGCCAGCAGCCAAGTGTGGGGGGGCACTGAAGCTTTCTTT. Its translation: CASSQVWGGTEAFF.

The rearrangement links TRBV4-3 to TRBJ1-3; the D is unclear. Between the trimmed V and J ends, which lost 0 bases and 1 base, there was a span of 10 bases. This CDR3 is built from 16 residues. In germline, CDR1 is LGHNA, CDR2 YSLEER. The CDR3, as DNA: TGCGCCAGCAGCCAAGATGCCGCCGGATCTGGAAACACCATATATTTT. As protein: CASSQDAAGSGNTIYF.

This clone has a single count. This rearrangement joins TRBV4-2 to TRBJ2-3; 8 nucleotides align to TRBD2. The germline V gene encodes CDR1 LGHNA and CDR2 YNFKEQ. J lost 2 bases, V lost 1 base, and 8 bases had no gene match. This CDR3 contains 17 residues. The CDR3 nucleotides read TGTGCCAGCAGCCAAGTACGAAGCGGGGGAACCACAGATACGCAGTATTTT. Amino acids: CASSQVRSGGTTDTQYF.

This chain uses TRBV27 with TRBJ1-2, with D possibly TRBD1 on 5 matching bases. With 2 bases removed from V and 7 bases from J, the gap between germline ends came to 11 bases. The CDR3 totals 13 residues. The germline CDR1 and CDR2 sequences are MNHEY and SMNVEV (reference sequence). CDR3 DNA: TGTGCCAGCAGTTTAAGTTTCGGGGGTGGCTACACCTTC. Its protein is CASSLSFGGGYTF.

This clone was counted once. This chain uses TRBV18 with TRBJ1-3; 7 positions match TRBD1. The J segment lost 0 bases and the V segment lost 2 bases, leaving 1 base of the junction unmatched. The V gene's germline CDR1 is KGHSH and CDR2 LQKENI. The CDR3 loop spans 15 amino acids. The CDR3 region is CASSPGTVSGNTIYF. The CDR3 DNA reads TGTGCCAGCTCACCAGGGACAGTCTCTGGAAACACCATATATTTT.

In this sample, this clone turned up once. The V gene is TRBV28, the J gene TRBJ1-6; D gene unclear. In germline, CDR1 is MDHEN, CDR2 SYDVKM. V gave up 6 bases and J gave up 0 bases, with 12 bases separating them. The CDR3 loop spans 16 amino acids. The CDR3 DNA sequence: TGTGCCAGCAGAACCAGCGAGAGCTCCTATAATTCACCCCTCCACTTT. It is translated as CASRTSESSYNSPLHF.

In this sample, this clone turned up once. V and J are TRBV30 and TRBJ2-1; perhaps TRBD2 as D (5 bases). The germline gives CDR1 GTSNPN, CDR2 SVGIG (reference sequence). The germline V and J ends were trimmed by 4 bases and 3 bases, with 16 bases remaining between them. The length of the CDR3 is 15 residues. The chain's CDR3 is CAWTGGETIYNEQFF. The CDR3 DNA reads as TGTGCCTGGACCGGTGGTGAGACTATCTACAATGAGCAGTTCTTC.

The V gene is TRBV2, the J gene TRBJ1-2; tentative D call: TRBD1 (5 bases). Germline loops: CDR1 SNHLY, CDR2 FYNNEI. The CDR3 totals 17 residues. Trimming pared 3 bases from V and 4 bases from J, leaving 21 bases between. Here the CDR3 reads CASSDSGGSRMVYGYTF. In DNA, the CDR3 is TGTGCCAGCAGTGACAGCGGGGGTAGTCGAATGGTCTATGGCTACACCTTC. The whole variable domain, filled in from reference TRBV2 and TRBJ1-2, reads EPEVTQTPSHQVTQMGQEVILRCVPISNHLYFYWYRQILGQKVEFLVSFYNNEISEKSEIFDDQFSVERPDGSNFTLKIRSTKLEDSAMYFCASSDSGGSRMVYGYTFGSGTRLTVV.

V gene TRBV6-6 combines with J gene TRBJ1-5; D remains ambiguous. The CDR3 extends over 13 amino acids. The germline V and J ends were trimmed by 6 bases and 9 bases, with 15 bases remaining between them. Germline lookup yields CDR1 MNHNY and CDR2 SVGAGI (reference sequence). CDR3 nucleotide sequence: TGTGCCAGCAGCCTCGGGCCGGCGAGGCCCCAGCATTTT. It encodes CASSLGPARPQHF.

The rearrangement joins TRBV11-2 to TRBJ2-2; the D call may be TRBD1 or TRBD2 (5 bases each). The CDR3 is 17 amino acids. Germline V CDR1 and CDR2: SGHAT, FQNNGV. Trimming took 5 bases from V and 1 from J, leaving 17 bases between them. This CDR3 reads CASSRSPGALNTGELFF. The CDR3 DNA follows: TGTGCCAGCAGCCGTAGCCCCGGGGCACTGAACACCGGGGAGCTGTTTTTT.

This chain connects TRBV28 to TRBJ2-3; the match to TRBD2 covers 9 bases. Germline values: CDR1 MDHEN, CDR2 SYDVKM. The CDR3 has 15 residues. V trimming: 7 bases; J trimming: 10 bases; junction bases outside the gene matches: 15. The CDR3 protein is CASIPASGNPPSQYF. The CDR3 DNA sequence: TGTGCCAGCATCCCGGCTAGCGGGAACCCCCCGTCGCAGTATTTT.

The genes are TRBV5-6 and TRBJ1-2; D is perhaps TRBD1 (5 bases). This CDR3 contains 15 residues. Per germline, CDR1 SGHDT and CDR2 YYEEEE. V lost 4 bases to trimming and J lost 6 bases, with 19 bases between them. CDR3 sequence (DNA): TGTGCCAGCAGCGCCCCCGGGACCCTGCGAGATGGCTACACCTTC. It translates to CASSAPGTLRDGYTF. Full variable domain (rest looked up from reference TRBV5-6 and TRBJ1-2): DAGVTQSPTHLIKTRGQQVTLRCSPKSGHDTVSWYQQALGQGPQFIFQYYEEEERQRGNFPDRFSGHQFPNYSSELNVNALLLGDSALYLCASSAPGTLRDGYTFGSGTRLTVV.

CDR3 residues: CASTLGQANTEAFF. The CDR3 coding sequence is TGTGCCAGCACCCTAGGCCAGGCGAACACTGAAGCTTTCTTT. V and J are TRBV6-5 and TRBJ1-1; D not resolved. Germline V gene lookup returns CDR1 MNHEY and CDR2 SVGAGI. The CDR3 covers 14 residues. The V end lost 7 bases, the J end lost 1 base, and 13 bases lay between the germline ends.

V gene TRBV2 combines with J gene TRBJ1-6; no reliable D call. Germline V gene sequence: CDR1 SNHLY, CDR2 FYNNEI. The V and J ends lost 2 bases and 10 bases respectively, with 15 bases between them. This CDR3 region has 15 residues. The CDR3 DNA reads TGTGCCAGCAGTGAACGTGTCGGGGTATCATCACCCCTCCACTTT. This gives the protein CASSERVGVSSPLHF.

Written as DNA, the CDR3 is TGCGCCAGCAGCTTGGGTCCTAGCGGGATCACAGATACGCAGTATTTT. Translating gives CASSLGPSGITDTQYF. This chain connects TRBV5-1 to TRBJ2-3; 9 positions match TRBD2. Per germline, CDR1 SGHRS and CDR2 YFSETQ. The CDR3 consists of 16 residues. The ends lost 0 bases at V and 2 bases at J; junction bases unmatched: 4.

J is TRBJ2-7 and V is TRBV4-3; no reliable D call. The CDR3 runs to 14 residues. Looked up from germline, CDR1 is LGHNA and CDR2 is YSLEER. Trimming left V 0 bases short and J 3 bases short, with 9 bases between. CDR3 protein: CASSQERPYYEQYF. The CDR3 bases are TGCGCCAGCAGCCAAGAAAGGCCATACTACGAGCAGTACTTC.

The count of this clone is one. The genes are TRBV19 and TRBJ1-4; tentative D call: TRBD1 (5 bases). CDR3 length equals 18 residues. The germline V gene encodes CDR1 LNHDA and CDR2 SQIVND (reference sequence). V lost 2 bases and J 4 bases, leaving 20 bases between the germline ends. Written as DNA, the CDR3 is TGTGCCAGTAGTATACCCTTCGCCTGGGGCAATTATAATGAAAAACTGTTTTTT. Amino acid sequence: CASSIPFAWGNYNEKLFF.

The chain is built from TRBV5-1 and TRBJ1-1; no firm D call. The CDR3 spans 15 residues. Between the trimmed V and J ends, which lost 5 bases and 1 base, there was a span of 15 bases. From germline, CDR1 is SGHRS and CDR2 YFSETQ. The CDR3 DNA follows: TGCGCCAGCAGAAGGACTCCTCAGGCGAACACTGAAGCTTTCTTT. This translates into CASRRTPQANTEAFF.

This clone was detected only once. The V call is TRBV2, the J call TRBJ1-5; D uncertain. Trimming took off 1 base at V and 0 bases at J, with 4 bases between the two ends. The CDR3 has 14 amino acids. Germline CDR1 is SNHLY and CDR2 is FYNNEI. The CDR3 region is CASSEEISNQPQHF. CDR3 bases: TGTGCCAGCAGTGAAGAGATTAGCAATCAGCCCCAGCATTTT.

This clone was found once. The rearrangement joins TRBV4-3 to TRBJ2-1; 7 bases align to TRBD2. The junction had 8 bases not matched to a gene; V was cut back by 0 bases and J by 3 bases. The length of the CDR3 is 17 residues. Germline CDR1 and CDR2: LGHNA and YSLEER. CDR3 loop: CASSQDQRRGDYNEQFF. The CDR3, as DNA: TGCGCCAGCAGCCAAGATCAAAGACGGGGGGACTACAATGAGCAGTTCTTC.

The chain recombines TRBV27 with TRBJ2-7; the D gene is possibly TRBD2 (7 bases). Germline V CDR1 and CDR2: MNHEY, SMNVEV (reference sequence). The CDR3 extends over 15 amino acids. V was trimmed by 5 bases and J by 6 bases, leaving 20 bases between them. CDR3 in amino acids: CASSPSPRGGREQYF. The CDR3 DNA reads TGTGCCAGCAGTCCCTCTCCTAGGGGGGGGCGCGAGCAGTACTTC.

The chain links TRBV4-1 to TRBJ2-7; the D gene is possibly TRBD1 (6 bases). The germline V gene has CDR1 MGHRA and CDR2 YSYEKL. This CDR3 is built from 13 residues. V lost 9 bases and J lost 4, with 16 bases in between. In nucleotides, the CDR3 is TGCGCCAGTTCCCCGGGACAACAATACGAGCAGTACTTC. This sequence encodes CASSPGQQYEQYF.

This chain links TRBV5-1 with TRBJ2-3, with TRBD1 as a possible D gene (5 bases). Germline V lookup: CDR1 SGHRS, CDR2 YFSETQ. With 0 bases removed from V and 2 bases from J, the gap between germline ends came to 10 bases. The CDR3 consists of 15 residues. CDR3 in DNA: TGCGCCAGCAGCTTGGTGGTGGGGCCCACAGATACGCAGTATTTT. Translation: CASSLVVGPTDTQYF. The full variable domain, its missing parts supplied by reference TRBV5-1 and TRBJ2-3, is KAGVTQTPRYLIKTRGQQVTLSCSPISGHRSVSWYQQTPGQGLQFLFEYFSETQRNKGNFPGRFSGRQFSNSRSEMNVSTLELGDSALYLCASSLVVGPTDTQYFGPGTRLTVL.

This rearrangement joins TRBV5-1 to TRBJ2-5; TRBD2 might be the D (6 bases). The V gene lost 7 bases and the J gene lost 2 bases, with 30 bases spanning the gap. The CDR3 totals 19 residues. CDR1 is SGHRS and CDR2 is YFSETQ in the germline V gene. The CDR3 here is CASGFREVLRVVYQETQYF. DNA of the CDR3: TGCGCCAGCGGATTCAGGGAGGTCCTCAGGGTCGTTTATCAAGAGACCCAGTACTTC. Variable domain in full (rest from reference TRBV5-1 and TRBJ2-5): KAGVTQTPRYLIKTRGQQVTLSCSPISGHRSVSWYQQTPGQGLQFLFEYFSETQRNKGNFPGRFSGRQFSNSRSEMNVSTLELGDSALYLCASGFREVLRVVYQETQYFGPGTRLLVL.

V is TRBV9 and J is TRBJ2-7, with D maybe TRBD1 (6 bases). CDR3 length: 15 amino acids. The V gene lost 0 bases and the J gene lost 2 bases, with 12 bases spanning the gap. Germline lookup yields CDR1 SGDLS and CDR2 YYNGEE. CDR3 in DNA: TGTGCCAGCAGCGTAGCACAGGGTCCCACCTACGAGCAGTACTTC. It encodes CASSVAQGPTYEQYF. The variable domain in full, with the rest retrieved from reference TRBV9 and TRBJ2-7, is DSGVTQTPKHLITATGQRVTLRCSPRSGDLSVYWYQQSLDQGLQFLIQYYNGEERAKGNILERFSAQQFPDLHSELNLSSLELGDSALYFCASSVAQGPTYEQYFGPGTRLTVT.

The chain combines TRBV9 with TRBJ2-7; maybe TRBD2 (5 bases). Deletions cut 4 bases from V and 8 bases from J, with 13 bases between. Germline V gives CDR1 SGDLS, CDR2 YYNGEE. The CDR3 loop spans 12 amino acids. The CDR3 spells CASSPRRGKQYF. The CDR3 bases are TGTGCCAGCAGCCCCCGGCGAGGGAAGCAGTACTTC.